The TCR beta chain described here comes from a study of blood T cell repertoires in COVID-19. Study in general: COVID-19 samples, acute and convalescent, were from the United States, Italy and Spain.

TCRdb's table, derived via immunoSEQ multiplex PCR, lists solely in-frame clones and lacks some. Of over 200,000 clones in the sample, more than 75% were seen once. This CDR3 is 13 amino acids long. V dropped 2 bases and J dropped 9 bases, with 11 bases sitting between them. The source is a woman aged 45-59 years with acute or convalescent COVID-19. Sequenced sample: peripheral blood. The chain uses TRBV12-3 or TRBV12-4 and TRBJ1-5, with D hard to call. The CDR3 spells CASSLNGAGPQHF. The CDR3 DNA reads TGTGCCAGCAGTTTAAATGGAGCGGGGCCCCAGCATTTT.